A single sample gave rise to the 30 T cell receptor beta chains below, sequenced in a study of blood T cell repertoires in COVID-19. TCRdb keeps only in-frame clones here, not all; method: immunoSEQ multiplex PCR. The sample includes 490,000 or so clones, roughly nine tenths of them seen just once. Sequencing was done on a sample of PBMCs or T cells enriched from blood (not recorded which). These receptors all come from a woman aged 55-75 years who had recovered from COVID-19.

The chain combines TRBV19 with TRBJ1-3, with D unresolved. Germline-derived CDR1 and CDR2 are LNHDA and SQIVND (reference sequence). Trimming pared 5 bases from V and 0 bases from J, leaving 8 bases between. This CDR3 spans 14 amino acids. In nucleotides, the CDR3 is TGTGCCAGTAGTCCAAACTCCTCTGGAAACACCATATATTTT. It specifies CASSPNSSGNTIYF. The full variable domain, rest sourced from reference TRBV19 and TRBJ1-3, is DGGITQSPKYLFRKEGQNVTLSCEQNLNHDAMYWYRQDPGQGLRLIYYSQIVNDFQKGDIAEGYSVSREKKESFPLTVTSAQKNPTAFYLCASSPNSSGNTIYFGEGSWLTVV.

The chain is built from TRBV11-2 and TRBJ1-2; weak D call: TRBD1 (6 bases). Germline V gives CDR1 SGHAT, CDR2 FQNNGV. V was shortened by 5 bases and J by 2 bases, with 9 bases between the two germline ends. This CDR3 spans 13 amino acids. CDR3 coding DNA: TGTGCCAGCAGCACCGACAGGAACTATGGCTACACCTTC. As protein: CASSTDRNYGYTF.

This clone was seen a single time. The chain uses TRBV6-6 and TRBJ1-2; 8 nucleotides line up with TRBD1. V lost 0 bases, J lost 8 bases, and 5 bases stayed unmatched. The CDR3 runs 14 residues. Per the germline V gene, CDR1 is MNHNY and CDR2 is SVGAGI (reference sequence). The CDR3 nucleotides read TGTGCCAGCAGTTACTCCTCCGGGACAGGCGGCTACACCTTC. Encoded protein: CASSYSSGTGGYTF.

V and J are TRBV15 and TRBJ1-4, with 7 nucleotides matching TRBD1. The V segment lost 11 bases and the J segment 5 bases; nucleotides outside the gene matches: 8. The V gene's germline CDR1 is LNHNV and CDR2 YYDKDF (reference sequence). This CDR3 region has 13 residues. CDR3 nucleotide sequence: TGTGCCTCCCACCGGGACAGCAATGAAAAACTGTTTTTT. Protein: CASHRDSNEKLFF.

This sequence joins TRBV4-1 and TRBJ1-2; TRBD1 agrees at 9 bases. V shed 4 bases and J 7 bases; nucleotides not matched to a gene: 10. This CDR3 is 15 amino acids long. Per germline, CDR1 MGHRA and CDR2 YSYEKL. CDR3 in DNA: TGCGCCAGCAGCCCAGCACAGGGGGCTACGGGTGGCTACACCTTC. It codes for CASSPAQGATGGYTF.

V gene TRBV5-1 combines with J gene TRBJ1-1; the D gene is possibly TRBD1 (5 bases). CDR3 length: 15 amino acids. V lost 3 bases and J 4 bases, leaving 16 bases between the germline ends. Germline CDR1 reads SGHRS; CDR2 reads YFSETQ. The CDR3 spells CASSSPGGGATEAFF. The CDR3 DNA is TGCGCCAGCAGCTCCCCTGGGGGGGGAGCCACTGAAGCTTTCTTT.

This chain uses TRBV13 with TRBJ2-7; tentative D call: TRBD1 (6 bases). The germline V gene has CDR1 PRHDT and CDR2 FYEKMQ (reference sequence). V lost 5 bases and J 5 bases, leaving 16 bases between the germline ends. There are 14 residues in the CDR3. For the CDR3, the DNA is TGTGCCAGCAGCCACAGGGTTTATGTCAACGAGCAGTACTTC. Translating gives CASSHRVYVNEQYF.

For the CDR3, the DNA is TGTGCCAGCAGTCCTGGGACAGGGCTAAGGGCTAACTATGGCTACACCTTC. It translates to CASSPGTGLRANYGYTF. The chain joins TRBV28 to TRBJ1-2; 9 nucleotides align to TRBD1. The CDR3 totals 17 residues. Looked up from germline, CDR1 is MDHEN and CDR2 is SYDVKM. Trimming removed 5 bases from V and 0 bases from J; junction bases left unmatched: 10.

This chain joins TRBV9 and TRBJ1-1; tentative D call: TRBD1 (5 bases). CDR1 and CDR2 from the germline V gene are SGDLS and YYNGEE. The CDR3 contains 15 residues. V was cut by 0 bases and J by 0 bases, with 9 bases left in between. The CDR3 here is CASSVEGALNTEAFF. CDR3 bases: TGTGCCAGCAGCGTAGAAGGGGCCCTGAACACTGAAGCTTTCTTT.

V gene TRBV6-1 combines with J gene TRBJ1-1; no clear D gene. Trimming took 2 bases from V and 6 from J, leaving 10 bases between them. Germline values: CDR1 MNHNS, CDR2 SASEGT. There are 13 residues in the CDR3. The CDR3 region has the DNA TGTGCCAGCAGTGAAAGGAGGCCCTCTGAAGCTTTCTTT. Protein: CASSERRPSEAFF.

The J gene is TRBJ2-3, the V gene TRBV14; 12 bases line up with TRBD2. This CDR3 is 15 amino acids long. CDR1 is SGHDN, CDR2 FVKESK, per germline. V lost 2 bases and J lost 4; bases outside the gene matches: 1. The CDR3 is CASSQLAGGADTQYF. The CDR3 nucleotides are TGTGCCAGCAGCCAACTAGCGGGGGGGGCAGATACGCAGTATTTT.

The rearrangement links TRBV27 to TRBJ2-1; D unresolved. The CDR3 loop spans 12 amino acids. The germline CDR1 and CDR2 sequences are MNHEY and SMNVEV (reference sequence). V gave up 2 bases and J gave up 9 bases, with 8 bases separating them. The CDR3 sequence: CASSLTAGEQFF. Written as DNA, the CDR3 is TGTGCCAGCAGTTTAACAGCTGGTGAGCAGTTCTTC.

The chain combines TRBV7-9 with TRBJ1-3; no definite D call. V lost 3 bases and J lost 1, with 4 bases in between. Germline V CDR1 and CDR2: SEHNR, FQNEAQ (reference sequence). This CDR3 spans 13 amino acids. The CDR3 bases are TGTGCCAGCAGCTTCGGGTCTGGAAACACCATATATTTT. This encodes CASSFGSGNTIYF.

The rearrangement links TRBV2 to TRBJ2-1; TRBD1 aligns across 8 bases. The V gene end was trimmed by 3 bases and the J gene end by 5 bases; junction bases not matched to a gene: 3. The CDR3 covers 14 residues. Germline V gene data show CDR1 as SNHLY and CDR2 as FYNNEI. The CDR3 spells CASSDRTGHNEQFF. The CDR3 nucleotides are TGTGCCAGCAGTGACCGGACAGGGCACAATGAGCAGTTCTTC.

The V and J genes are TRBV19 and TRBJ2-1; TRBD2 might be the D (5 bases). This CDR3 has 19 amino acids. The ends were cut back, 1 base at V and 0 bases at J, with 19 bases in the middle. The V gene's germline CDR1 is LNHDA and CDR2 SQIVND (reference sequence). DNA of the CDR3: TGTGCCAGTAGTATAGGAGGGCCTAGAGCCCTAAGCTCCTACAATGAGCAGTTCTTC. Translating it yields CASSIGGPRALSSYNEQFF.

This clone was counted once. The V gene is TRBV5-1, the J gene TRBJ2-2, with 7 bases that match TRBD1. Germline V gene data show CDR1 as SGHRS and CDR2 as YFSETQ. The CDR3 length is 15 residues. J lost 5 bases, V lost 4 bases, and 8 bases had no gene match. The DNA for the CDR3 is TGCGCCAGCAGCCTTACGGACAGGACTACCGGGGAGCTGTTTTTT. This gives the protein CASSLTDRTTGELFF.

For this clone: Other DNA sequences in this specimen translate into the identical CDR3. J is TRBJ1-5 and V is TRBV2, with TRBD1 identical over 10 bases. CDR1 is SNHLY and CDR2 is FYNNEI in the germline V gene. V dropped 6 bases and J dropped 1; count of bases not matched to a gene: 3. There are 15 residues in the CDR3. The CDR3 reads CASSQDRGSNQPQHF. For the CDR3, the DNA is TGTGCCAGCAGCCAGGACAGGGGGAGCAATCAGCCCCAGCATTTT.

V gene TRBV3-1 (or the pseudogene TRBV3-2) combines with J gene TRBJ2-2; maybe TRBD1 (5 bases). CDR3 size: 16 residues. V was cut by 0 bases and J by 7 bases, with 15 bases left in between. Germline-derived CDR1 and CDR2 are LGHDT and YNNKEL (reference sequence). The CDR3 DNA reads TGTGCCAGCAGCCAAGAAGGGGCCACGGTAGTCGGGGAGCTGTTTTTT. Translated, it gives CASSQEGATVVGELFF.

This chain links TRBV2 with TRBJ1-4; perhaps TRBD1 as D (6 bases). The ends were cut back, 3 bases at V and 6 bases at J, with 11 bases in the middle. This CDR3 contains 14 residues. Germline CDR1 and CDR2: SNHLY and FYNNEI. As DNA, the CDR3 is TGTGCCAGCAGTGATGGAGGGGGGGATGAAAAACTGTTTTTT. Translation: CASSDGGGDEKLFF.

This sequence joins TRBV6-5 and TRBJ1-3; D unclear. V lost 11 bases to trimming and J lost 4 bases, with 6 bases between them. This CDR3 is 10 amino acids long. Germline-derived CDR1 and CDR2 are MNHEY and SVGAGI. The chain's CDR3 is CAGGGNTIYF. The DNA of the CDR3 is TGTGCCGGCGGGGGAAACACCATATATTTT.

V usage is TRBV9 and J usage is TRBJ1-3, with 7 bases identical to TRBD1. This CDR3 spans 14 amino acids. Trimming took 4 bases from V and 4 from J; bases not matched to a gene: 5. CDR1 and CDR2 from the germline V gene are SGDLS and YYNGEE. The CDR3 spells CASSPLTGGNTIYF. In nucleotides, the CDR3 is TGTGCCAGCAGCCCTCTGACAGGGGGAAACACCATATATTTT. The entire variable domain, with the rest obtained from reference TRBV9 and TRBJ1-3, is as follows: DSGVTQTPKHLITATGQRVTLRCSPRSGDLSVYWYQQSLDQGLQFLIQYYNGEERAKGNILERFSAQQFPDLHSELNLSSLELGDSALYFCASSPLTGGNTIYFGEGSWLTVV.

The chain combines TRBV6-1 with TRBJ1-4; D is possibly TRBD1 (6 bases). The germline gives CDR1 MNHNS, CDR2 SASEGT. The CDR3 runs 14 residues. Trimming cost V 2 bases and J 3 bases, with 7 bases left between them. The CDR3 here is CASSEYRANEKLFF. The CDR3 region has the DNA TGTGCCAGCAGTGAATACAGGGCTAATGAAAAACTGTTTTTT.

The chain couples TRBV10-2 to TRBJ1-2; 7 positions agree with TRBD1. J was trimmed by 2 bases and V by 0 bases; bases with no gene match: 12. The CDR3 contains 18 residues. Germline V gene sequence: CDR1 WSHSY, CDR2 SAAADI. The CDR3 reads CASSESWQGVIGNYGYTF. The CDR3 region has the DNA TGCGCCAGCAGTGAGTCTTGGCAGGGGGTAATCGGGAACTATGGCTACACCTTC.

V and J are TRBV10-3 and TRBJ1-6; 8 nucleotides align to TRBD1. V shed 3 bases, J shed 4 bases, and the junction held 5 bases outside the gene matches. The CDR3 spans 16 residues. Germline loops: CDR1 ENHRY, CDR2 SYGVKD. The CDR3 sequence is CAISDGQGFYNSPLHF. The CDR3 DNA reads TGTGCCATCAGTGACGGACAGGGCTTTTATAATTCACCCCTCCACTTT.

This chain joins TRBV5-5 and TRBJ2-7, with unresolved D. Germline loops: CDR1 SGHKS, CDR2 YYEKEE (reference sequence). The CDR3 covers 13 residues. The germline V and J ends were trimmed by 2 bases and 5 bases, with 11 bases remaining between them. CDR3 nucleotide sequence: TGTGCCAGCAGCTTAATGACGACTCACGAGCAGTACTTC. Its protein product is CASSLMTTHEQYF.

CDR3 protein: CASSLSGLKAFF. The CDR3 nucleotides are TGTGCCAGCAGTTTGAGCGGGTTGAAAGCTTTCTTT. J is TRBJ1-1 and V is TRBV12-3 or TRBV12-4; no reliable D call. V was cut by 3 bases and J by 9 bases, with 11 bases left in between. This CDR3 has 12 amino acids.

The rearrangement joins TRBV4-1 to TRBJ2-3, with D hard to call. The germline V and J ends were trimmed by 6 bases and 0 bases, with 13 bases remaining between them. Germline V gene sequence: CDR1 MGHRA, CDR2 YSYEKL. The CDR3 spans 15 residues. CDR3 nucleotides: TGCGCCAGCAGTTATCTGGGCCTTAGCACAGATACGCAGTATTTT. Protein: CASSYLGLSTDTQYF.

The genes are TRBV27 and TRBJ1-3; a weak D match, TRBD1 (6 bases). The V gene lost 6 bases and the J gene lost 3 bases, with 18 bases spanning the gap. The CDR3 loop spans 16 amino acids. CDR1 is MNHEY and CDR2 is SMNVEV in the germline V gene (reference sequence). The CDR3 nucleotides read TGTGCCAGCAGGCAATTAGGACAGTCTCTTGGAAACACCATATATTTT. The encoded protein is CASRQLGQSLGNTIYF.

The J gene is TRBJ1-6, the V gene TRBV20-1, with 9 bases lining up with TRBD1. The CDR3 length is 14 residues. The germline V gene encodes CDR1 DFQATT and CDR2 SNEGSKA (reference sequence). The junction had 4 bases not matched to a gene; V was cut back by 3 bases and J by 7 bases. In DNA form, the CDR3 reads TGCAGTGCTAGTGTGGGACAGGGAAATTCACCCCTCCACTTT. Translation: CSASVGQGNSPLHF.

The chain has TRBV2 and TRBJ2-5, with D possibly TRBD1 on 5 matching bases. V lost 2 bases, J lost 4 bases, and 14 bases lay in between. Germline V CDR1 and CDR2: SNHLY, FYNNEI. The CDR3 consists of 15 residues. The CDR3 here is CASSELSGLGETQYF. CDR3 bases: TGTGCCAGCAGTGAATTGTCAGGGCTTGGAGAGACCCAGTACTTC.